This record looks at one TCR beta chain sequence and its context. The antigen is not known. Germline loops: CDR1 LNHDA, CDR2 SQIVND (reference sequence). V trimming: 1 base; J trimming: 0 bases; junction bases outside the gene matches: 4. This CDR3 spans 16 amino acids. These data are taken from a study of radiotherapy plus CTLA-4 blockade in lung cancer. Study-level information: Objective responses arose in about 18% of patients, and approximately 28% experienced disease control.

Here immunoSEQ multiplex PCR was the method, and the copy in TCRdb shows in-frame clones only, minus some. Among around 70,000 clones listed, around 90% were seen once. Study-wide points: There was expansion of tumor-derived TCR clones in blood after radiotherapy plus ipilimumab. Strongest reported response predictors: early blood clone changes and post-radiation interferon-beta.

Focal radiation with ipilimumab CTLA-4 blockade was given to patients with chemo-refractory metastatic non-small-cell lung cancer. The specimen comprised peripheral blood, sampled from a patient treated with radiotherapy plus ipilimumab. The clonotype was recovered from a human donor with non-small cell lung cancer that progressed on radiotherapy plus ipilimumab. The genes are TRBV19 and TRBJ2-5; 8 nucleotides match TRBD1. CDR3 sequence: CASSIAAGGHQETQYF. For the CDR3, the DNA is TGTGCCAGTAGTATAGCGGCAGGGGGCCACCAAGAGACCCAGTACTTC.